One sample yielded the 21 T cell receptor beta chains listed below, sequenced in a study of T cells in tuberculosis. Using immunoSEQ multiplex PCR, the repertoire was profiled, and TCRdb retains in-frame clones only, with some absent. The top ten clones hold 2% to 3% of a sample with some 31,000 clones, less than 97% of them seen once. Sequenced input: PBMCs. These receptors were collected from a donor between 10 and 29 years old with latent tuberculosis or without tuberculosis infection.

The CDR3: CASSLGPGMSTGELFF. In DNA form, the CDR3 reads TGTGCCAGCAGCTTAGGTCCAGGGATGAGCACCGGGGAGCTGTTTTTT. The V call is TRBV7-9, the J call TRBJ2-2; perhaps TRBD1 as D (5 bases). Trimming took 1 base from V and 4 from J, leaving 13 bases between them. The CDR3 contains 16 residues. Germline V gene lookup returns CDR1 SEHNR and CDR2 FQNEAQ (reference sequence).

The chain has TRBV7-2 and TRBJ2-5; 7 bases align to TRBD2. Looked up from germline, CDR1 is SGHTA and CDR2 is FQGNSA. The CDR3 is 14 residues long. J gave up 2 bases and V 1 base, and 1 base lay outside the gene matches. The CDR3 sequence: CASSLGGGQETQYF. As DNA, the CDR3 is TGTGCCAGCAGCTTAGGCGGGGGTCAAGAGACCCAGTACTTC. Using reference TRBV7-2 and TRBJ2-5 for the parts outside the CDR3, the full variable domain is GAGVSQSPSNKVTEKGKDVELRCDPISGHTALYWYRQSLGQGLEFLIYFQGNSAPDKSGLPSDRFSAERTGGSVSTLTIQRTQQEDSAVYLCASSLGGGQETQYFGPGTRLLVL.

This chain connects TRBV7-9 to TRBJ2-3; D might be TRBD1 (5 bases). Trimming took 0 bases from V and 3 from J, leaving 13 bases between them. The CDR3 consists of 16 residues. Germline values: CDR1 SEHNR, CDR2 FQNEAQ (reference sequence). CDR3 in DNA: TGTGCCAGCAGCTTAGCTGGCAGGGCCATTACAGATACGCAGTATTTT. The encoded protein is CASSLAGRAITDTQYF.

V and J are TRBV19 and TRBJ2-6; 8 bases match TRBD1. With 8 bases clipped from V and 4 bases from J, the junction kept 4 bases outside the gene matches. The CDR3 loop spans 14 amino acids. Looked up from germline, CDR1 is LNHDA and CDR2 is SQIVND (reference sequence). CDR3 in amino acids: CASVDRGGANVLTF. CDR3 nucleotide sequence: TGTGCCAGTGTCGACAGGGGAGGGGCCAACGTCCTGACTTTC.

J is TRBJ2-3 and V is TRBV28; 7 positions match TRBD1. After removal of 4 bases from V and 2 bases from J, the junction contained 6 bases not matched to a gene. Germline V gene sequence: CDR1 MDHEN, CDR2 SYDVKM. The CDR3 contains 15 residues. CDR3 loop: CASSSPGQNTDTQYF. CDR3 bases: TGTGCCAGCAGTTCGCCGGGACAGAACACAGATACGCAGTATTTT.

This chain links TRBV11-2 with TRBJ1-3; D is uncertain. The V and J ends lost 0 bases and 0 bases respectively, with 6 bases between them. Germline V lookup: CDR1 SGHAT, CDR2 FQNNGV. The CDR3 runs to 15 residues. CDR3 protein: CASSLDASSGNTIYF. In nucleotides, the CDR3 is TGTGCCAGCAGCTTAGACGCGAGCTCTGGAAACACCATATATTTT.

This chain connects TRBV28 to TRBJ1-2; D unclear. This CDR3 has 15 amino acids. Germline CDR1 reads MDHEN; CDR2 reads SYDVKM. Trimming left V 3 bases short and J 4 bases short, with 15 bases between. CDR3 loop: CASSFLSGGGYGYTF. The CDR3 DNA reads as TGTGCCAGCAGTTTTCTTTCGGGCGGAGGCTATGGCTACACCTTC.

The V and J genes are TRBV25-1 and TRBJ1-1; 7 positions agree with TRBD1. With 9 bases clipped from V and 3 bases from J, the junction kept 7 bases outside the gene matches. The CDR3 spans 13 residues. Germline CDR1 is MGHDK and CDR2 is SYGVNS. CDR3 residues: CARLFQGDTEAFF. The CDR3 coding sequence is TGTGCCAGGCTGTTCCAGGGGGACACTGAAGCTTTCTTT.

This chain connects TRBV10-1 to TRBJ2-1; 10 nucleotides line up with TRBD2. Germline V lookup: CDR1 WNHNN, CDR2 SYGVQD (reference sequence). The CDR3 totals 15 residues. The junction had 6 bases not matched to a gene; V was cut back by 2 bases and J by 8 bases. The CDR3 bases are TGCGCCAGCAGTGAGGAGGCTAGCGGGAGCCATGAGCAGTTCTTC. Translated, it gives CASSEEASGSHEQFF.

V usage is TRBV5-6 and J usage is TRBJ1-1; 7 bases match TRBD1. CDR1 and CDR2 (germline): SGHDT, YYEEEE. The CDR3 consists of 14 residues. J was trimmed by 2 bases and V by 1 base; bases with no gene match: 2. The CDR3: CASSLQGGNTEAFF. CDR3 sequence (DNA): TGTGCCAGCAGCTTGCAGGGGGGAAACACTGAAGCTTTCTTT.

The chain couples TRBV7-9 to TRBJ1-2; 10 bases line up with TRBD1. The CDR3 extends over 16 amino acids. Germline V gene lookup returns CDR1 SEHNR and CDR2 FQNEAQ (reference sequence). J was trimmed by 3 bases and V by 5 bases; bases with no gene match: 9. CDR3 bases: TGTGCCAGCAGCCGGAAGACAGGGGGCGATTACTATGGCTACACCTTC. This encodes CASSRKTGGDYYGYTF. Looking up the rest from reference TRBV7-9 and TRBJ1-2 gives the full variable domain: DTGVSQNPRHKITKRGQNVTFRCDPISEHNRLYWYRQTLGQGPEFLTYFQNEAQLEKSRLLSDRFSAERPKGSFSTLEIQRTEQGDSAMYLCASSRKTGGDYYGYTFGSGTRLTVV.

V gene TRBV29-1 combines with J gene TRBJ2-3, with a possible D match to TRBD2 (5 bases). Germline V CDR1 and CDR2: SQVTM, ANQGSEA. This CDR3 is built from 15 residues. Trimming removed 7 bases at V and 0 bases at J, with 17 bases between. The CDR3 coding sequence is TGCAGCGCCAAACTAGGATTGACTAGCACAGATACGCAGTATTTT. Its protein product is CSAKLGLTSTDTQYF.

This CDR3 is CASSLSGEGEQYF. Written as DNA, the CDR3 is TGTGCCAGCAGTTTGTCAGGGGAGGGAGAGCAGTACTTC. This chain connects TRBV27 to TRBJ2-7; D may be TRBD2 (7 bases). V lost 3 bases to trimming and J lost 7 bases, with 13 bases between them. From germline, CDR1 is MNHEY and CDR2 SMNVEV (reference sequence). The CDR3 contains 13 residues.

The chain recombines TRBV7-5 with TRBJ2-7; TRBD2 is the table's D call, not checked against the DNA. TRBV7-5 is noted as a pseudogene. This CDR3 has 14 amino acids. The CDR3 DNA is TGTGTCAGAAGCTTCCGGGACTACTCCTACGAGCAGTACTTC. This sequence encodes CVRSFRDYSYEQYF.

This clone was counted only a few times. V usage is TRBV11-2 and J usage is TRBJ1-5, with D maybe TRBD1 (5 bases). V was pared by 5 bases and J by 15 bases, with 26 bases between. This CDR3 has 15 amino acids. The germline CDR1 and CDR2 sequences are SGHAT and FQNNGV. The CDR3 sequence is CASSPQGASRAPSHF. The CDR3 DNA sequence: TGTGCCAGCAGCCCCCAGGGCGCCTCAAGGGCGCCGTCGCATTTT.

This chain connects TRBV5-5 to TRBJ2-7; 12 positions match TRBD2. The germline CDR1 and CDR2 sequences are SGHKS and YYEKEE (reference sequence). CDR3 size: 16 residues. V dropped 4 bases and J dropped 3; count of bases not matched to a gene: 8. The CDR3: CASSTSTSGGLYEQYF. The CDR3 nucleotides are TGTGCCAGCAGCACCTCGACTAGCGGGGGCCTCTACGAGCAGTACTTC.

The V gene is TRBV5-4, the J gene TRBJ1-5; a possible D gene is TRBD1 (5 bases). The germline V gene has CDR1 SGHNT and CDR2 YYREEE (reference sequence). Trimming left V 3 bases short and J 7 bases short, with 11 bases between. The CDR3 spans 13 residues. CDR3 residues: CASSSVPGQPQHF. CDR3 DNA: TGTGCCAGCAGCTCCGTACCAGGGCAGCCCCAGCATTTT.

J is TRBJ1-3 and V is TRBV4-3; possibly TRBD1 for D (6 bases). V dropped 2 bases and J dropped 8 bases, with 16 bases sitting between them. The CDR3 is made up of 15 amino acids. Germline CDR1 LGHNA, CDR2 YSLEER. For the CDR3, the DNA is TGCGCCAGCAGCCAATGGGGGGGGCCATCTGACACCATATATTTT. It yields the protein CASSQWGGPSDTIYF.

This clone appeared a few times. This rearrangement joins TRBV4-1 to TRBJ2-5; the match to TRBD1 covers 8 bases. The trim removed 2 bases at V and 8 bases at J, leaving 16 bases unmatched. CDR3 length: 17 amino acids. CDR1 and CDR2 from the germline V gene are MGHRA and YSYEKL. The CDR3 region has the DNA TGCGCCAGCAGCCAACGATTAATGGACAGGGACGCGAATACCCAGTACTTC. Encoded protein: CASSQRLMDRDANTQYF.

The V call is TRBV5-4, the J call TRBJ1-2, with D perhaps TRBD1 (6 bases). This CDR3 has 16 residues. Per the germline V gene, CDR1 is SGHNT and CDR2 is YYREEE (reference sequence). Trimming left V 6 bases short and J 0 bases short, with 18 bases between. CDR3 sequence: CASIPTPGASNYGYTF. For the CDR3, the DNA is TGTGCCAGCATCCCGACCCCAGGGGCTTCTAACTATGGCTACACCTTC. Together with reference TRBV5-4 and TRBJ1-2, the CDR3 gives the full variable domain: ETGVTQSPTHLIKTRGQQVTLRCSSQSGHNTVSWYQQALGQGPQFIFQYYREEENGRGNFPPRFSGLQFPNYSSELNVNALELDDSALYLCASIPTPGASNYGYTFGSGTRLTVV.

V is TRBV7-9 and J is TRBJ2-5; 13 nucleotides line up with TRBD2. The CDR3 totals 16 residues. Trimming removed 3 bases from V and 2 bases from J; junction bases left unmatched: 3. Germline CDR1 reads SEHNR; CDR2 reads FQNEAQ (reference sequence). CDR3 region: CASSFPTSGGQETQYF. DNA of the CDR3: TGTGCCAGCAGCTTTCCGACTAGCGGGGGGCAAGAGACCCAGTACTTC.